Listed here are 30 T cell receptor beta chains from one sample, sequenced in a study of blood T cells in healthy people across ages. Primers used in a second PCR of roughly 6 to 12 cycles were a sample-barcoded 5' primer and a J-beta primer mix. MiXCR was run by TCRdb on the 5' RACE reads, yielding one entry per CDR3 protein. The profile shows 850,000 or so distinct CDR3 sequences, about 30% of them singletons. The sequenced sample was blood. These receptors were obtained from a woman older than 75 in good health.

The sample holds many counts of this clonotype. The chain has TRBV24-1 and TRBJ2-1, with D possibly TRBD2 on 6 matching bases. V dropped 10 bases and J dropped 0 bases, with 12 bases sitting between them. This CDR3 is 14 amino acids long. From germline, CDR1 is KGHDR and CDR2 SFDVKD. The CDR3 region has the DNA TGTGCCACAGGGGACTCCAGCTCCTACAATGAGCAGTTCTTC. It translates to CATGDSSSYNEQFF.

In regard to this clonotype: One end of the junction fails to match germline, which may point to a read error. The V and J genes are TRBV5-6 and TRBJ2-3; perhaps TRBD1 as D (5 bases). Germline V gives CDR1 SGHDT, CDR2 YYEEEE. This CDR3 region has 14 residues. Here the CDR3 reads CSSSLLLGADTQYF. The CDR3 nucleotides read TGTTCCAGCAGCTTGCTTCTAGGGGCAGATACGCAGTATTTT.

This clonotype was seen many times. The chain is built from TRBV11-2 and TRBJ2-3; D not resolved. CDR1 is SGHAT and CDR2 is FQNNGV in the germline V gene. The V gene lost 0 bases and the J gene lost 0 bases, with 10 bases spanning the gap. This CDR3 comprises 16 residues. CDR3 loop: CASSLEVLLSTDTQYF. The CDR3 nucleotides read TGTGCCAGCAGCTTAGAGGTATTGTTGAGCACAGATACGCAGTATTTT.

This clonotype was seen ten or more times. The rearrangement joins TRBV28 to TRBJ1-2; D might be TRBD1 (5 bases). The CDR3 loop spans 13 amino acids. Germline lookup yields CDR1 MDHEN and CDR2 SYDVKM. V was cut by 6 bases and J by 6 bases, with 14 bases left in between. The CDR3 nucleotides read TGTGCCAGCAGCCATGGCCAGGGAAATGGCTACACCTTC. Protein sequence: CASSHGQGNGYTF.

As to this clonotype: This could be a read error, since a much larger clone is one nucleotide away. The chain combines TRBV28 with TRBJ2-5, with 10 bases lining up with TRBD2. The length of the CDR3 is 17 residues. Germline lookup yields CDR1 MDHEN and CDR2 SYDVKM. After removal of 4 bases from V and 5 bases from J, the junction contained 13 bases not matched to a gene. The CDR3 coding sequence is TGTGCCAGCAGTTCCTCAGCGGGGGGGTTCGTGCCGGAGACCCAGTACTTC. Encoded protein: CASSSSAGGFVPETQYF.

This clonotype appeared many times. Since a much larger clone is just one base distant, this may be a read error. The chain is built from TRBV6-5 and TRBJ2-7, with TRBD1 matching 9 bases. The CDR3 runs 14 residues. CDR1 is MNHEY, CDR2 SVGAGI, per germline. V lost 6 bases to trimming and J lost 5 bases; unmatched junction nucleotides: 8. CDR3 DNA sequence: TGTGCCAGCAGGCGTCGACAGGGGGGTCACGAGCAGTACTTC. Translation gives CASRRRQGGHEQYF.

The rearrangement joins TRBV28 to TRBJ2-7; the match to TRBD1 covers 7 bases. The CDR3 has 14 residues. The V and J ends lost 6 bases and 2 bases, in that order; junction bases with no gene match: 7. The V gene's germline CDR1 is MDHEN and CDR2 SYDVKM. CDR3 sequence: CASSSMDRPYEQYF. The CDR3 DNA follows: TGTGCCAGCAGCTCTATGGACAGGCCCTACGAGCAGTACTTC.

This clonotype was counted at least ten times. The J gene is TRBJ2-1, the V gene TRBV7-6; the match to TRBD2 covers 13 bases. The CDR3 has 18 amino acids. J gave up 1 base and V 5 bases, and 8 bases lay outside the gene matches. CDR1 SGHVS and CDR2 FNYEAQ come from the germline V gene. This chain's CDR3 is CASSPLAGGPQSYNEQFF. The CDR3 bases are TGTGCCAGCAGCCCACTAGCGGGGGGGCCCCAGTCCTACAATGAGCAGTTCTTC.

The J gene is TRBJ1-4, the V gene TRBV5-1; 8 bases map to TRBD1. CDR1 and CDR2 from the germline V gene are SGHRS and YFSETQ. J gave up 3 bases and V 4 bases, and 2 bases lay outside the gene matches. This CDR3 comprises 14 residues. The CDR3 here is CASSRDRSNEKLFF. The DNA of the CDR3 is TGCGCCAGCAGCAGGGACAGGTCTAATGAAAAACTGTTTTTT.

This clonotype has a count of ten or more. This may be a read error, as it is one base from a much larger clone. The V and J genes are TRBV6-5 and TRBJ2-5; TRBD2 is a possible D gene (6 bases). The CDR3 has 14 residues. Germline V gives CDR1 MNHEY, CDR2 SVGAGI. Trimming cost V 7 bases and J 11 bases, with 23 bases left between them. The CDR3 sequence: CASTIMAGNNEQYF. CDR3 nucleotide sequence: TGTGCCAGCACCATAATGGCGGGGAACAATGAGCAGTACTTC.

This clonotype occurred many times. V gene TRBV27 combines with J gene TRBJ2-3; possible D gene TRBD2, 7 bases. The germline V gene encodes CDR1 MNHEY and CDR2 SMNVEV (reference sequence). The V and J ends lost 6 bases and 2 bases respectively, with 15 bases between them. The CDR3 covers 15 residues. The CDR3 bases are TGTGCCAGCAGAACCTGGGGGGGCGACACAGATACGCAGTATTTT. It is translated as CASRTWGGDTDTQYF.

The chain uses TRBV18 and TRBJ1-2, with unresolved D. V lost 2 bases and J lost 8, with 18 bases in between. The length of the CDR3 is 15 residues. Germline V gene sequence: CDR1 KGHSH, CDR2 LQKENI. In nucleotides, the CDR3 is TGTGCCAGCTCACCAGGACCGGGTCCCCGCTTCGGCTACACCTTC. The encoded protein is CASSPGPGPRFGYTF. Full variable domain (rest looked up from reference TRBV18 and TRBJ1-2): NAGVMQNPRHLVRRRGQEARLRCSPMKGHSHVYWYRQLPEEGLKFMVYLQKENIIDESGMPKERFSAEFPKEGPSILRIQQVVRGDSAAYFCASSPGPGPRFGYTFGSGTRLTVV.

Comments on this clonotype: The junction shows a germline mismatch at one end, possibly a read error. V and J are TRBV27 and TRBJ2-7; 9 bases fit TRBD1. The CDR3 length is 16 residues. The germline V gene has CDR1 MNHEY and CDR2 SMNVEV (reference sequence). CDR3 DNA sequence: TGTGCCAGCAGTTCCCCTCATCGGGACAGGGCCTACAAGCAGTACTTC. It codes for CASSSPHRDRAYKQYF.

In its sample, this clonotype was seen many times. This rearrangement joins TRBV12-3 or TRBV12-4 to TRBJ2-3; D not certain. V was trimmed by 6 bases and J by 4 bases, leaving 14 bases between them. CDR3 length equals 14 residues. The CDR3 nucleotides read TGTGCCAGCAGCCTTGGGGTGAGTGCAGATACGCAGTATTTT. Translation: CASSLGVSADTQYF.

This clonotype was observed a few times. The CDR3 DNA is TGTGCCAGCAGCCAAGTTCCGGGACAAGCCAAAAACATTCAGTACTTC. This codes for CASSQVPGQAKNIQYF. This sequence joins TRBV3-1 and TRBJ2-4; a possible D gene is TRBD1 (6 bases). The CDR3 sequence is 16 residues long. The V gene lost 1 base and the J gene lost 0 bases, with 10 bases spanning the gap. In germline, CDR1 is LGHDT, CDR2 YNNKEL (reference sequence).

This chain joins TRBV10-3 and TRBJ2-7; D might be TRBD1 or TRBD2, each matching 5 bases. This CDR3 region has 15 residues. Germline V gives CDR1 ENHRY, CDR2 SYGVKD. Trimming removed 9 bases at V and 7 bases at J, with 25 bases between. Written as DNA, the CDR3 is TGTGCCATTAGGGCGGAGCATGGGACGGCTTCTGAGCAGTACTTC. Residues: CAIRAEHGTASEQYF.

This clonotype has only a few counts. An end of the junction does not agree with germline; a read error may underlie this. CDR3 protein: CASSLGTYSEQFF. CDR3 DNA sequence: TGTGCCAGCAGTCTCGGGACTTACAGTGAGCAGTTCTTC. The V and J genes are TRBV27 and TRBJ2-1; D is perhaps TRBD2 (6 bases). This CDR3 contains 13 residues. Germline loops: CDR1 MNHEY, CDR2 SMNVEV (reference sequence).

This clonotype was seen ten or more times. The V call is TRBV12-3 or TRBV12-4, the J call TRBJ2-5, with TRBD1 matching 7 bases. The CDR3 consists of 14 residues. Trimming removed 3 bases from V and 5 bases from J; junction bases left unmatched: 6. The CDR3, as DNA: TGTGCCAGCAGTTTGGGACAGCTGATGGAGACCCAGTACTTC. It is translated as CASSLGQLMETQYF.

This clonotype showed up just once. One end of the junction does not line up with germline, which may come from a read error. The V and J genes are TRBV12-3 or TRBV12-4 and TRBJ2-2; TRBD1 agrees at 8 bases. The CDR3 is 16 residues long. DNA for the CDR3: TGTGCCGGCAGTTTCACAGGGGGTGGAGGCACCGGGGAGCTGTTTTTT. Its protein product is CAGSFTGGGGTGELFF.

This clonotype was recorded a few times. The chain couples TRBV30 to TRBJ2-4, with 7 bases identical to TRBD2. The CDR3 sequence is 15 residues long. V lost 2 bases to trimming and J lost 1 base; unmatched junction nucleotides: 5. The germline V gene encodes CDR1 GTSNPN and CDR2 SVGIG (reference sequence). The CDR3 region is CAWSRGVLAKNIQYF. For the CDR3, the DNA is TGTGCCTGGAGTCGGGGGGTCCTGGCCAAAAACATTCAGTACTTC.

The count of this clonotype is one. The chain carries TRBV13 and TRBJ2-7; 8 nucleotides match TRBD1. V shed 4 bases and J 1 base; nucleotides not matched to a gene: 12. Germline values: CDR1 PRHDT, CDR2 FYEKMQ (reference sequence). This CDR3 is 17 amino acids long. This chain's CDR3 is CASSSTLGTGFSYEQYF. In nucleotides, the CDR3 is TGTGCCAGCAGCTCTACATTGGGGACAGGCTTTTCCTACGAGCAGTACTTC.

This clonotype was observed a few times. The V and J genes are TRBV6-2 or TRBV6-3 and TRBJ1-1; 7 bases map to TRBD1. Losses at the gene ends were 6 bases for V and 0 bases for J; bases not matched to a gene: 4. CDR1 and CDR2 (germline): MNHEY, SVGEGT. This CDR3 comprises 14 residues. CDR3 sequence (DNA): TGTGCCAGCAGAACGACAGGGATGAACACTGAAGCTTTCTTT. Translating it yields CASRTTGMNTEAFF.

This clonotype was seen repeatedly, ten times or more. This chain uses TRBV12-3 or TRBV12-4 with TRBJ1-5; TRBD1 is a possible D gene (5 bases). The CDR3 runs 14 residues. Trimming took 3 bases from V and 3 from J, leaving 9 bases between them. The CDR3 sequence: CASSLLQVNQPQHF. CDR3 nucleotide sequence: TGTGCCAGCAGTTTGTTACAGGTCAATCAGCCCCAGCATTTT.

In its sample, this clonotype was seen many times. V gene TRBV20-1 combines with J gene TRBJ2-7; 7 bases are shared with TRBD1. The CDR3 loop spans 13 amino acids. The ends lost 4 bases at V and 5 bases at J; junction bases unmatched: 8. The V gene's germline CDR1 is DFQATT and CDR2 SNEGSKA (reference sequence). The CDR3 DNA follows: TGCAGTGCTAAAAGACAGGGAACCCACGAGCAGTACTTC. The encoded protein is CSAKRQGTHEQYF.

This clonotype was seen a single time. A read error is possible here, since a much larger clone lies one base away. CDR3 in amino acids: CAGSLSAGARYGYTF. CDR3 in DNA: TGTGCCGGCAGTTTATCGGCGGGCGCACGGTATGGCTACACCTTC. The chain combines TRBV27 with TRBJ1-2; no reliable D call. Looked up from germline, CDR1 is MNHEY and CDR2 is SMNVEV (reference sequence). The CDR3 has 15 residues.

This clonotype was detected ten times or more. This rearrangement joins TRBV12-3 or TRBV12-4 to TRBJ1-2, with a tentative D call TRBD1 (5 bases). Trimming took off 5 bases at V and 3 bases at J, with 16 bases between the two ends. The CDR3 is made up of 15 amino acids. The CDR3 region has the DNA TGTGCCAGCAGTCCAGGGTGGGGTAACGACTATGGCTACACCTTC. Translated, it gives CASSPGWGNDYGYTF.

Comment on this clonotype: This could be a read error, since a much larger clone is one nucleotide away. The chain carries TRBV7-2 and TRBJ2-1; D not certain. CDR1 is SGHTA and CDR2 is FQGNSA in the germline V gene. The V end was cut by 1 base, the J end by 0 bases, with 7 bases between. The CDR3 is 15 amino acids. DNA of the CDR3: TGTGCCAGCAGCTTAGAAGACCACTCCTACAATGAGCAGTTCTTC. This gives the protein CASSLEDHSYNEQFF.

This clonotype was seen ten or more times. As DNA, the CDR3 is TGTGCCAGCAGCCGTCGCTTAGCGGAGCTCTACAATGAGCAGTTCTTC. Translated: CASSRRLAELYNEQFF. The chain uses TRBV3-1 and TRBJ2-1, with D possibly matching TRBD2 (6 bases). V was pared by 4 bases and J by 3 bases, with 16 bases between. The germline V gene has CDR1 LGHDT and CDR2 YNNKEL (reference sequence). The CDR3 is 16 residues long.

This clonotype was observed at least ten times. The chain employs TRBV20-1 and TRBJ2-5; 12 bases fit TRBD2. Trimming removed 0 bases from V and 9 bases from J; junction bases left unmatched: 8. The CDR3 runs to 15 residues. CDR1 is DFQATT and CDR2 is SNEGSKA in the germline V gene (reference sequence). CDR3: CSARETSGGPLAQYF. Here the CDR3 DNA reads TGCAGTGCTAGAGAGACTAGCGGGGGACCTTTGGCCCAGTACTTC.

This clonotype turned up a few times. A read error is possible here, since a much larger clone lies one base away. The chain combines TRBV20-1 with TRBJ2-7; D may be TRBD1 or TRBD2 (5 bases each). Germline CDR1 is DFQATT and CDR2 is SNEGSKA (reference sequence). Trimming cost V 1 base and J 5 bases, with 15 bases left between them. This CDR3 has 14 amino acids. The CDR3 nucleotides are TGCAGTGCTAGAGGAGGGCCAAGGGGCCACGAGCAGTACTTC. This codes for CSARGGPRGHEQYF.